This TCR beta chain was found in a study of blood T cell repertoires in COVID-19. Per the original methods: Amplification of reference gene primers provided the estimated nucleated cell counts. Produced via immunoSEQ multiplex PCR; TCRdb's table is partial and in-frame only. The V and J calls and the clone size are those of that table, but D and trimming were determined from the DNA. This table has 200,000 to 250,000 clones, about 80% appearing once. Germline loops: CDR1 MDHEN, CDR2 SYDVKM. Trimming cost V 5 bases and J 8 bases, with 22 bases left between them. The CDR3 consists of 16 residues. This chain connects TRBV28 to TRBJ2-1, with a possible D match to TRBD2 (5 bases). The source of this sequence is a woman aged 45-65 years with acute or convalescent COVID-19. Material: peripheral blood. CDR3 protein: CASSRPTGRGGDEQFF. The CDR3, as DNA: TGTGCCAGCAGTCGACCGACGGGCCGGGGTGGTGATGAGCAGTTCTTC.